Shown below are 18 T cell receptor beta chains from a single sample sequenced in a study of identical twins. TCRdb re-analysed the 5' RACE reads in MiXCR, keeping a single row per CDR3 protein. The data show 500,000 to 550,000 distinct CDR3 sequences, 22% seen once. Another study also made use of these data, one on T cells expressing NK-cell markers.

Sample: CD4+ T cells sorted from blood. The receptors here all came from a woman aged 18-35 years in good health.

This clonotype was seen a few times. The V call is TRBV29-1, the J call TRBJ2-5, with a tentative D call TRBD1 (6 bases). The ends were cut back, 5 bases at V and 5 bases at J, with 12 bases in the middle. CDR3 size: 12 residues. Per the germline V gene, CDR1 is SQVTM and CDR2 is ANQGSEA. The CDR3 loop reads CSVQTGWETQYF. For the CDR3, the DNA is TGCAGCGTTCAAACAGGGTGGGAGACCCAGTACTTC.

This clonotype was seen a handful of times. The V gene is TRBV10-3, the J gene TRBJ2-3; D not certain. Germline CDR1 is ENHRY and CDR2 is SYGVKD. The V and J ends lost 5 bases and 2 bases respectively, with 8 bases between them. CDR3 length: 13 residues. DNA for the CDR3: TGTGCCATCAGTCGATCTGTCACAGATACGCAGTATTTT. This sequence encodes CAISRSVTDTQYF.

This clonotype was observed a few times. The chain uses TRBV18 and TRBJ1-2, with no clear D. Germline assignment: CDR1 KGHSH and CDR2 LQKENI. With 3 bases removed from V and 3 bases from J, the gap between germline ends came to 11 bases. This CDR3 has 14 amino acids. DNA for the CDR3: TGTGCCAGCTCACCGGCCACACTCGACTATGGCTACACCTTC. This sequence encodes CASSPATLDYGYTF.

This clonotype has more than one count but fewer than ten. This chain uses TRBV5-5 with TRBJ1-1; D unclear. V was pared by 0 bases and J by 3 bases, with 12 bases between. The V gene's germline CDR1 is SGHKS and CDR2 YYEKEE (reference sequence). This CDR3 contains 15 residues. As DNA, the CDR3 is TGTGCCAGCAGCTTGGGTCCCAGTACTTACACTGAAGCTTTCTTT. Protein: CASSLGPSTYTEAFF.

This clonotype was detected only a few times. V gene TRBV5-6 combines with J gene TRBJ2-1; TRBD2 matches at 11 bases. This CDR3 region has 15 residues. V lost 7 bases to trimming and J lost 3 bases; unmatched junction nucleotides: 6. Germline V lookup: CDR1 SGHDT, CDR2 YYEEEE. CDR3 sequence reads: CASAGLAGIYNEQFF. The CDR3 nucleotides are TGTGCCAGCGCCGGACTAGCGGGCATCTACAATGAGCAGTTCTTC.

The table lists this clonotype with a few counts. The rearrangement joins TRBV10-1 to TRBJ2-7; no reliable D call. Looked up from germline, CDR1 is WNHNN and CDR2 is SYGVQD (reference sequence). V was cut by 4 bases and J by 5 bases, with 12 bases left in between. The CDR3 extends over 13 amino acids. The CDR3 loop reads CASSGSLMDEQYF. The DNA of the CDR3 is TGCGCCAGCAGTGGGTCCCTCATGGACGAGCAGTACTTC.

This clonotype was picked up a small number of times. The J gene is TRBJ2-5, the V gene TRBV2; D is unclear. The germline CDR1 and CDR2 sequences are SNHLY and FYNNEI. The CDR3 has 18 amino acids. V shed 2 bases and J shed 5 bases, with 24 bases lying between them. The CDR3 reads CASSEKTPLSGSGETQYF. DNA for the CDR3: TGTGCCAGCAGTGAAAAAACCCCTCTTTCTGGGTCCGGTGAGACCCAGTACTTC.

For the CDR3, the DNA is TGTGCCAGCAGCCGCGTCCGAAGCTCCTACAATGAGCAGTTCTTC. Protein: CASSRVRSSYNEQFF. This sequence joins TRBV6-1 and TRBJ2-1; no clear D. Germline CDR1 is MNHNS and CDR2 is SASEGT. Between the trimmed V and J ends, which lost 6 bases and 0 bases, there was a span of 12 bases. This CDR3 contains 15 residues.

This chain connects TRBV6-5 to TRBJ1-2, with 7 positions matching TRBD1. The CDR3 length is 14 residues. The junction had 8 bases not matched to a gene; V was cut back by 4 bases and J by 6 bases. Per the germline V gene, CDR1 is MNHEY and CDR2 is SVGAGI. CDR3 protein: CASSSILQGDGYTF. The CDR3 DNA follows: TGTGCCAGCAGTTCAATTTTGCAGGGGGATGGCTACACCTTC.

The chain employs TRBV2 and TRBJ1-2; 7 nucleotides align to TRBD1. The germline CDR1 and CDR2 sequences are SNHLY and FYNNEI. V dropped 4 bases and J dropped 0; count of bases not matched to a gene: 5. The CDR3 contains 15 residues. The chain's CDR3 is CASSGRDSANYGYTF. In DNA form, the CDR3 reads TGTGCCAGCAGTGGGAGGGACAGCGCTAACTATGGCTACACCTTC.

This clonotype was seen many times. The chain couples TRBV29-1 to TRBJ2-5; 8 bases fit TRBD1. V shed 6 bases and J 7 bases; nucleotides not matched to a gene: 7. Per germline, CDR1 SQVTM and CDR2 ANQGSEA. The CDR3 totals 12 residues. CDR3 residues: CSVQGASGTQYF. Here the CDR3 DNA reads TGCAGCGTCCAGGGGGCTAGTGGGACCCAGTACTTC.

This chain links TRBV12-3 or TRBV12-4 with TRBJ1-2; unclear D gene. Trimming pared 6 bases from V and 6 bases from J, leaving 14 bases between. CDR3 length: 13 residues. CDR3 nucleotides: TGTGCCAGCAGCGGCCCCGGTCGCGATGGCTACACCTTC. Amino acids: CASSGPGRDGYTF.

V gene TRBV2 combines with J gene TRBJ2-1; D might be TRBD1 or TRBD2, each matching 5 bases. There are 14 residues in the CDR3. V was trimmed by 8 bases and J by 4 bases, leaving 15 bases between them. CDR1 is SNHLY and CDR2 is FYNNEI in the germline V gene. CDR3 coding DNA: TGTGCCAGCGGGGGACCGGACATATACAATGAGCAGTTCTTC. Encoded protein: CASGGPDIYNEQFF. Using reference TRBV2 and TRBJ2-1 for the parts outside the CDR3, the full variable domain is EPEVTQTPSHQVTQMGQEVILRCVPISNHLYFYWYRQILGQKVEFLVSFYNNEISEKSEIFDDQFSVERPDGSNFTLKIRSTKLEDSAMYFCASGGPDIYNEQFFGPGTRLTVL.

The V and J genes are TRBV12-3 or TRBV12-4 and TRBJ2-6; D remains ambiguous. This CDR3 has 15 residues. Trimming pared 6 bases from V and 0 bases from J, leaving 9 bases between. This CDR3 is CASSRDASGANVLTF. The CDR3 region has the DNA TGTGCCAGCAGCCGAGACGCCTCTGGGGCCAACGTCCTGACTTTC.

The rearrangement uses TRBV6-5 and TRBJ2-1, with 8 bases identical to TRBD2. The CDR3 is 15 amino acids. Germline V lookup: CDR1 MNHEY, CDR2 SVGAGI. Trimming took 2 bases from V and 9 from J; bases not matched to a gene: 9. The CDR3 loop reads CASSYRGLVKREQFF. The CDR3 DNA is TGTGCCAGCAGTTACAGGGGACTAGTTAAACGTGAGCAGTTCTTC.

This clonotype was seen a few times. The chain has TRBV30 and TRBJ2-7; no definite D call. The V and J ends lost 0 bases and 2 bases respectively, with 8 bases between them. Germline V gene sequence: CDR1 GTSNPN, CDR2 SVGIG (reference sequence). The CDR3 loop spans 13 amino acids. The DNA for the CDR3 is TGTGCCTGGAGTGTAGGCATCCCCTACGAGCAGTACTTC. This translates into CAWSVGIPYEQYF.

This chain uses TRBV20-1 with TRBJ1-3; D perhaps matches TRBD1 (5 bases). CDR3 length: 13 amino acids. Germline CDR1 reads DFQATT; CDR2 reads SNEGSKA (reference sequence). V was clipped by 7 bases and J by 6 bases, with 16 bases between them. The chain's CDR3 is CSVEDISKNTIYF. CDR3 DNA: TGCAGTGTAGAGGACATAAGCAAAAACACCATATATTTT.

This clonotype was detected many times. The V and J genes are TRBV9 and TRBJ1-1, with 9 positions matching TRBD1. The CDR3 totals 15 residues. From germline, CDR1 is SGDLS and CDR2 YYNGEE. V shed 2 bases and J 5 bases; nucleotides not matched to a gene: 7. The CDR3 DNA follows: TGTGCCAGCAGCGTTAGCACAGGGGGCGGAACTGAAGCTTTCTTT. Its translation: CASSVSTGGGTEAFF.